Each of the 6 T cell receptor beta chains below was sequenced from the same sample in a study of regulatory T cells in long-lasting Graves disease (dated by TCRdb to 2020 to 2023). Library preparation was by multiplex PCR. Sequenced using an Illumina HiSeq 4000. TCR beta libraries were built with iRepertoire HTBI primers and Arm-PCR amplification of CDR3 regions. The public reads were quality trimmed at Q25 with fastp and then assembled into clones with MiXCR by TCRdb, keeping productive beta chains. Records with the same CDR3 protein are collapsed into one entry carrying the most frequent genes and DNA. This sample gives under 400,000 distinct CDR3 sequences in total; over 15% of them show up just once. The ten largest account for 30% of the sample. Reading the label with the study, this specimen's time point is: newly diagnosed GD, antithyroid drugs for less than 3 months. RNA was extracted from PBMCs in TRIzol for both TCR sequencing and RNA sequencing.

The same specimen was also included in a second study, on T cells in Graves' hyperthyroidism and ophthalmopathy.

Sample: peripheral blood mononuclear cells (PBMCs), taken at new diagnosis, from a patient treated with antithyroid drugs. These receptors were collected from a man aged 40-49 years with Graves disease. Donor details come from another sample of the same person, matched by shared clones.

This clonotype occurred many times. This sequence joins TRBV9 and TRBJ2-7, with a tentative D call TRBD2 (6 bases). The CDR3 length is 15 residues. Trimming cost V 0 bases and J 0 bases, with 10 bases left between them. Germline V gene data show CDR1 as SGDLS and CDR2 as YYNGEE. CDR3 sequence: CASSVGGDLSYEQYF. The CDR3 region has the DNA TGTGCCAGCAGCGTAGGGGGGGACCTCTCCTACGAGCAGTACTTC.

This clonotype was observed at least ten times. The chain employs TRBV11-2 and TRBJ2-3; D unresolved. Near its end, the DNA agrees better with TRBJ2-7, so the J call may be wrong. Germline V CDR1 and CDR2: SGHAT, FQNNGV. CDR3 length equals 11 residues. The CDR3 region has the DNA TGTGCCAGCAGCTCTACGGCAGGGCAGTACTTC. Its translation is CASSSTAGQYF.

Many counts were recorded for this clonotype. The chain uses TRBV28 and TRBJ2-1; tentatively, D is TRBD1 (6 bases). The last part of the DNA fits TRBJ2-5 better; the J call may be wrong. The CDR3 runs to 13 residues. The germline CDR1 and CDR2 sequences are MDHEN and SYDVKM. The CDR3 protein is CASYDRHQETQYF. The DNA of the CDR3 is TGTGCCAGCTATGACAGGCACCAAGAGACCCAGTACTTC.

This clonotype has more than one count but fewer than ten. This rearrangement joins TRBV12-3 or TRBV12-4 to TRBJ2-7, with TRBD2 matching 7 bases. Trimming took 3 bases from V and 7 from J; bases not matched to a gene: 6. The CDR3 length is 13 residues. In DNA form, the CDR3 reads TGTGCCAGCAGTTTTTACAGAGCGGGGGAGCAGTACTTC. Translating it yields CASSFYRAGEQYF.

This clonotype was counted at least ten times. The rearrangement uses TRBV5-1 and TRBJ2-1; D unresolved. Per the germline V gene, CDR1 is SGHRS and CDR2 is YFSETQ. Trimming stripped 4 bases from V and 10 bases from J, with 15 bases between. The CDR3 is 13 amino acids. CDR3 loop: CASSPPEYHEQFF. CDR3 nucleotides: TGCGCCAGCAGCCCCCCCGAGTATCACGAGCAGTTCTTC.

This clonotype was seen repeatedly, ten times or more. V and J are TRBV7-8 and TRBJ2-5; tentative D call: TRBD1 (5 bases). The V end lost 7 bases, the J end lost 3 bases, and 9 bases lay between the germline ends. CDR3 length: 12 amino acids. Germline V gene data show CDR1 as SGHVS and CDR2 as FQNEAQ. This CDR3 is CASTMTEETQYF. The CDR3 DNA follows: TGTGCCAGCACCATGACAGAAGAGACCCAGTACTTC.